This is a list of T cell receptor beta chains from one sample in a study of blood T cell repertoires in COVID-19. This table comes from immunoSEQ multiplex PCR, and its TCRdb copy is limited to in-frame clones, with some not included. The data contain roughly 200,000 clones, under 90% of them singletons. The sequencing input was peripheral blood. The source of these receptors is a man at least 80 years old with acute or convalescent COVID-19. Each CDR3 is given with its conserved first and last residue. The D gene is left open where the match is weak. Part of the rows lack a size; the others show once, few, many or a class for expanded clones.

>-|-|TRBJ1-4|TRBV7-9
TGTGCCAGCAGCTTAGCGGACAGCACAACTAATGAAAAACTGTTTTTT
CASSLADSTTNEKLFF
>-|-|TRBJ2-3|TRBV5-1
TGCGCCAGCAGCTTGGAGTACAACCCAGATACGCAGTATTTT
CASSLEYNPDTQYF
>-|-|TRBJ1-2|TRBV14
TGTGCCAGCAGCCAAGATTGGGGCATTCCAGGGGGCTACACCTTC
CASSQDWGIPGGYTF
>-|-|TRBJ1-1|TRBV5-5
TGTGCCAGCAGCTCCGCCTTGTCACCCGGGGTGAACACTGAAGCTTTCTTT
CASSSALSPGVNTEAFF
>-|-|TRBJ2-7|TRBV7-3
TGTGCCAGCAGCTTAGGAGGAGGGCCCTACGAGCAGTACTTC
CASSLGGGPYEQYF
>-|-|TRBJ2-3|TRBV3-1/TRBV3-2
TGTGCCAGCAGCCGCTTACCAAGATGGGGGGGCACAGATACGCAGTATTTT
CASSRLPRWGGTDTQYF
>-|-|TRBJ2-2|TRBV21-1
TGTGCCAGCAGCAGAAATAGGCGGGCGGACGGGGAGCTGTTTTTT
CASSRNRRADGELFF
>-|-|TRBJ2-3|TRBV5-1
TGCGCCAGCAGCCCGGACAGTTGGGCAGATACGCAGTATTTT
CASSPDSWADTQYF
>-|-|TRBJ2-7|TRBV27
TGTGCCAGCAGCCCCAGGGGACCGGGGGAGCAGTACTTC
CASSPRGPGEQYF
>-|-|TRBJ2-1|TRBV7-3
TGTGCCAGCAGCTTAAGGCAGGGGGGTTCCTACAATGAGCAGTTCTTC
CASSLRQGGSYNEQFF
>few|-|TRBJ1-4|TRBV2
TGTGCCAGCAGGGGGGCCAGGTTTGGTGAAAAACTGTTTTTT
CASRGARFGEKLFF
>-|-|TRBJ1-6|TRBV6-5
TGTGCCAGCAGTTACGTGGGGGGTAATTCACCCCTCCACTTT
CASSYVGGNSPLHF
>-|-|TRBJ1-1|TRBV7-9
TGTGCCAGCAGCCAAAAGCAGGCTCAAGGCCCTGAAGCTTTCTTT
CASSQKQAQGPEAFF